The rows below give T cell receptor beta chains drawn from one sample of a study of molecular identifiers for immune sequencing clone quantification. TCRdb fed the PCR reads into MiXCR, producing one record per CDR3 protein. The profile covers 60,000 to 80,000 distinct CDR3 sequences, with around 18% appearing a single time and roughly 1.4% taken by the ten largest. The sample was naive CD8+ T cells from blood, with Jurkat cell RNA spiked in. These TCRs come from a human donor in good health. Some libraries in this study had Jurkat cell RNA spiked in. Both conserved end residues are part of each CDR3. A D gene is named only where the DNA matches it firmly. The listing skips clone size in some rows; elsewhere it reads once, few, many or a size class.

v_gene	j_gene	d_gene	abundance	CDR3aa	CDR3nt
TRBV28	TRBJ1-4	NA	many	CASSSTGPRGEKLFF	TGTGCCAGCAGTTCCACGGGACCTCGCGGAGAAAAACTGTTTTTT
TRBV20-1	TRBJ2-1	TRBD2	many	CSAHGTSGSRYEQFF	TGCAGTGCGCACGGGACTAGCGGGAGTCGCTATGAGCAGTTCTTC
TRBV12-3/TRBV12-4	TRBJ1-1	NA	many	CASGNTEAFF	TGTGCCAGCGGGAACACTGAAGCTTTCTTT
TRBV27	TRBJ1-5	NA	many	CASSLGTGGTQPQHF	TGTGCCAGCAGTTTAGGGACGGGAGGGACTCAGCCCCAGCATTTT
TRBV7-9	TRBJ2-7	NA	many	CASSSTREYEQYF	TGTGCCAGCAGCTCTACCAGAGAATACGAGCAGTACTTC
TRBV12-3/TRBV12-4	TRBJ2-5	TRBD2	few	CASSQGLAGGPETQYF	TGTGCCAGCAGCCAGGGACTAGCGGGAGGGCCAGAGACCCAGTACTTC
TRBV20-1	TRBJ2-1	TRBD2	many	CSASSLAGGRYNEQFF	TGCAGTGCTAGTAGCCTAGCGGGAGGGCGGTACAATGAGCAGTTCTTC
TRBV4-1	TRBJ1-5	NA	many	CASSGPTTGPFQPQHF	TGCGCCAGCAGCGGACCAACGACAGGCCCTTTCCAGCCCCAGCATTTT
TRBV27	TRBJ2-7	TRBD1	few	CASSQTGDSSYEQYF	TGTGCCAGCAGTCAGACAGGGGATAGCTCCTACGAGCAGTACTTC
TRBV27	TRBJ2-7	NA	many	CASSNRYIGRTAYEQYF	TGTGCCAGCAGTAATAGGTACATAGGGCGGACCGCCTACGAGCAGTACTTC
TRBV23-1	TRBJ1-2	TRBD1	many	CASSQFGGEFGGPTGATGYGYTF	TGCGCCAGCAGTCAATTTGGGGGGGAGTTCGGCGGACCTACAGGGGCTACCGGCTATGGCTACACCTTC
TRBV9	TRBJ1-1	NA	few	CASSVLSWPTEAFF	TGTGCCAGCAGCGTGCTGTCCTGGCCCACTGAAGCTTTCTTT
TRBV3-1	TRBJ2-7	NA	many	CASSQLVFRSYEQYF	TGTGCCAGCAGCCAACTCGTCTTCCGCTCCTACGAGCAGTACTTC
TRBV6-5	TRBJ2-3	NA	many	CASSYVGLADTQYF	TGTGCCAGCAGTTACGTGGGATTGGCAGATACGCAGTATTTT
TRBV28	TRBJ1-4	NA	many	CASRPLGENEKLFF	TGTGCCAGCAGACCCCTGGGAGAAAATGAAAAACTGTTTTTT
TRBV4-1	TRBJ2-7	NA	many	CASSQDGSYEQYF	TGCGCCAGCAGCCAAGATGGGTCCTACGAGCAGTACTTC
TRBV19	TRBJ2-1	NA	NA	CASRAAGTSYNEQFF	TGTGCCAGTAGGGCCGCAGGAACATCCTACAATGAGCAGTTCTTC
TRBV6-5	TRBJ1-1	TRBD1	many	CASRPDRAQDTEAFF	TGTGCCAGCAGACCGGACAGGGCACAGGACACTGAAGCTTTCTTT
TRBV28	TRBJ2-7	NA	NA	CASSLPLTGYEQYF	TGTGCCAGCAGCCTTCCCCTTACGGGTTACGAGCAGTACTTC
TRBV7-9	TRBJ2-1	NA	NA	CASSPRWGAYNEQFF	TGTGCCAGCAGCCCGCGTTGGGGGGCGTACAATGAGCAGTTCTTC
TRBV30	TRBJ2-5	NA	many	CAWTSANQETQYF	TGTGCCTGGACTAGCGCTAACCAAGAGACCCAGTACTTC
TRBV13	TRBJ2-2	NA	many	CASSLYTGELFF	TGTGCCAGCAGCTTATACACCGGGGAGCTGTTTTTT
TRBV10-3	TRBJ2-7	NA	NA	CAVSEAWRSEDGQLYEQYF	TGTGCCGTCAGTGAAGCCTGGCGGAGCGAGGACGGCCAGCTCTACGAGCAGTACTTC
TRBV29-1	TRBJ2-3	NA	many	CSVEDRGEVMDTQYF	TGCAGCGTTGAAGACAGGGGGGAGGTTATGGATACGCAGTATTTT
TRBV27	TRBJ1-5	NA	few	CASGLMYSNQPQHF	TGTGCCAGCGGTTTAATGTATAGCAATCAGCCCCAGCATTTT
TRBV18	TRBJ2-7	NA	many	CASSPRTGTGAYEQYF	TGTGCCAGCTCACCACGTACCGGGACTGGCGCCTACGAGCAGTACTTC
TRBV28	TRBJ2-3	NA	many	CASSLFAGGTDTQYF	TGTGCCAGCAGCCTTTTTGCAGGTGGCACAGATACGCAGTATTTT
TRBV12-2	TRBJ2-3	NA	many	CASRCVAVTSTDTQYF	TGTGCAAGTCGCTGCGTAGCGGTAACTAGCACAGATACGCAGTATTTT
TRBV4-3	TRBJ2-7	TRBD2	NA	CASSQGTSGNYEQYF	TGCGCCAGCAGCCAAGGGACTAGCGGGAACTACGAGCAGTACTTC
TRBV3-1	TRBJ2-7	NA	many	CASSQGGPYEQYF	TGTGCCAGCAGCCAAGGCGGCCCCTACGAGCAGTACTTC
TRBV19	TRBJ2-2	NA	many	CASSIITGSVTGELFF	TGTGCCAGTAGTATTATAACAGGGTCGGTCACCGGGGAGCTGTTTTTT
TRBV10-1	TRBJ2-5	TRBD1	many	CASRALTGQETQYF	TGCGCCAGCAGAGCCTTGACAGGGCAAGAGACCCAGTACTTC
TRBV9	TRBJ1-4	NA	few	CASSSGEPGEKLFF	TGTGCCAGCAGCTCAGGGGAGCCGGGTGAAAAACTGTTTTTT
TRBV28	TRBJ2-7	NA	many	CASISSRGYDEQYF	TGTGCCAGCATCTCCTCGAGGGGCTATGACGAGCAGTACTTC
TRBV7-6	TRBJ2-2	NA	few	CASSEGRFGVAGELFF	TGTGCCAGCAGCGAAGGGAGGTTTGGTGTGGCCGGGGAGCTGTTTTTT
TRBV4-1	TRBJ2-5	TRBD2	NA	CASRRGLAGGPEGTQYF	TGCGCCAGCAGAAGGGGACTAGCGGGAGGGCCAGAAGGGACCCAATACTTC
TRBV24-1	TRBJ1-5	TRBD1	many	CATSERGTGHQPQHF	TGTGCCACCAGTGAGCGGGGGACAGGTCATCAGCCCCAGCATTTT
TRBV11-2	TRBJ2-1	TRBD2	few	CASSFQDGSGRFVEQFF	TGTGCCAGCAGCTTTCAGGATGGTAGCGGGAGATTTGTTGAGCAGTTCTTC
TRBV9	TRBJ1-2	TRBD1	many	CASSATGGFGYTF	TGTGCCAGCAGCGCGACAGGGGGCTTTGGCTACACCTTC
TRBV12-3/TRBV12-4	TRBJ1-2	TRBD1	many	CASSRGQGVGYTF	TGTGCCAGCAGCCGGGGACAGGGCGTTGGCTACACCTTC
TRBV7-8	TRBJ1-5	NA	many	CASSLDPGAQPQHF	TGTGCCAGCAGCTTAGATCCAGGAGCTCAGCCCCAGCATTTT
TRBV11-3	TRBJ2-5	NA	NA	CASSFRGEIEETQYF	TGTGCCAGCAGCTTCAGGGGGGAGATAGAAGAGACCCAGTACTTC
TRBV27	TRBJ2-3	NA	many	CASSLSIESSDTQYF	TGTGCCAGCAGTTTATCGATAGAATCATCAGATACGCAGTATTTT
TRBV19	TRBJ2-3	TRBD2	many	CASISSGRGTDTQYF	TGTGCCAGTATCTCTAGCGGGAGAGGGACAGATACGCAGTATTTT
TRBV7-2	TRBJ2-3	TRBD2	many	CASSFSGRAPTDTQYF	TGTGCCAGCAGCTTTAGCGGGAGGGCCCCCACAGATACGCAGTATTTT
TRBV28	TRBJ1-2	TRBD1	NA	CASSPRRQGGYGYTF	TGTGCCAGCAGTCCCCGTCGACAGGGAGGGTATGGCTACACCTTC
TRBV29-1	TRBJ2-5	TRBD2	many	CSVEDWLAGARETQYF	TGCAGCGTTGAAGATTGGCTAGCGGGAGCTCGTGAGACCCAGTACTTC
TRBV28	TRBJ2-2	NA	many	CASSLSTYTGELFF	TGTGCCAGCAGTTTGAGCACTTACACCGGGGAGCTGTTTTTT
TRBV20-1	TRBJ2-7	NA	medium-sized	CSAGSETLSYEQYF	TGCAGTGCTGGTTCCGAGACCCTCTCCTACGAGCAGTACTTC